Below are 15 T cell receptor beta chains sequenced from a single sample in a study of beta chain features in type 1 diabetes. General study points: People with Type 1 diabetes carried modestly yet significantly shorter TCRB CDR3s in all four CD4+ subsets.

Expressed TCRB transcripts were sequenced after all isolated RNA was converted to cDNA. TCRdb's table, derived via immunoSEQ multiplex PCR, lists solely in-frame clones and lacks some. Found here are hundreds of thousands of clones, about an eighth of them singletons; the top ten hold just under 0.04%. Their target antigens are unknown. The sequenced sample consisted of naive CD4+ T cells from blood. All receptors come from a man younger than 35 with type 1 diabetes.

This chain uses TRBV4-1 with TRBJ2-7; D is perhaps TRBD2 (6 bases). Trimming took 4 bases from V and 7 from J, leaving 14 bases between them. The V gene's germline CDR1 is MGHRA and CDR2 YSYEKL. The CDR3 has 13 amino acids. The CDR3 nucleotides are TGCGCCAGCAGCCCCGGGAGCGTGGGAGAGCAGTACTTC. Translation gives CASSPGSVGEQYF.

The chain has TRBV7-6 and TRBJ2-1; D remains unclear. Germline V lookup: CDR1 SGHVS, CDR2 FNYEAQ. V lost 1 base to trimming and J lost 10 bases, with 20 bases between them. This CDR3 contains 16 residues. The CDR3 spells CASSLDYSSSPGEQFF. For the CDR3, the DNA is TGTGCCAGCAGCTTAGATTACAGCTCTAGTCCTGGGGAGCAGTTCTTC.

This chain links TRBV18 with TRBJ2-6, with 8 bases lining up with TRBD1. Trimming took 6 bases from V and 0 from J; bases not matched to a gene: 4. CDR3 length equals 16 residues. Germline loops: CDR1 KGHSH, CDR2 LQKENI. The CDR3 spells CASSLTGASGANVLTF. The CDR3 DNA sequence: TGTGCCAGCTCCCTGACAGGGGCCTCTGGGGCCAACGTCCTGACTTTC.

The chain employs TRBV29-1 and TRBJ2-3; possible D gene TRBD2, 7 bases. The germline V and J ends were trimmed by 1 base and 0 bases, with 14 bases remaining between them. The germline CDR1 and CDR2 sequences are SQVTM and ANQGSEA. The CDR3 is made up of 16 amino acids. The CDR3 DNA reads TGCAGCGTTGAAGGGGGCCCGGGGGGCAGCACAGATACGCAGTATTTT. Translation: CSVEGGPGGSTDTQYF.

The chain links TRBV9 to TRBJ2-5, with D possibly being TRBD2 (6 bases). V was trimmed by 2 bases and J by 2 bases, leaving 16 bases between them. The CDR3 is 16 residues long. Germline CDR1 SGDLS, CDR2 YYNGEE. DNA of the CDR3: TGTGCCAGCAGCGTCCAAGCGGGCACCATTCAAGAGACCCAGTACTTC. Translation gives CASSVQAGTIQETQYF.

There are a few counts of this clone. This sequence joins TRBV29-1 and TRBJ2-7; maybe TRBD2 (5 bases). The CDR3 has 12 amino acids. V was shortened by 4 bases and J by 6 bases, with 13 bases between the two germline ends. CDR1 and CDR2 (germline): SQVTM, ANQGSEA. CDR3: CSVGTTAGEQYF. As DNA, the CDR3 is TGCAGCGTTGGGACCACGGCGGGCGAGCAGTACTTC.

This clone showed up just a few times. CDR3 DNA sequence: TGTGCCAGCAGCTCACGACAGGGGTACACCGGGGAGCTGTTTTTT. Its translation: CASSSRQGYTGELFF. V and J are TRBV7-2 and TRBJ2-2; 8 nucleotides align to TRBD1. Trimming at V came to 4 bases and at J to 3 bases, leaving 4 bases not matched to a gene. The germline CDR1 and CDR2 sequences are SGHTA and FQGNSA. CDR3 length: 15 residues.

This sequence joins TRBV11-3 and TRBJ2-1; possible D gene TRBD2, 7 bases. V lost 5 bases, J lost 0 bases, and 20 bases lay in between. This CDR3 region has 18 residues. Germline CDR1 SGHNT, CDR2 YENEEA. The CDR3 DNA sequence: TGTGCCAGCAGCCCGACCCACGGGGGGCCGTACTCCTACAATGAGCAGTTCTTC. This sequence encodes CASSPTHGGPYSYNEQFF.

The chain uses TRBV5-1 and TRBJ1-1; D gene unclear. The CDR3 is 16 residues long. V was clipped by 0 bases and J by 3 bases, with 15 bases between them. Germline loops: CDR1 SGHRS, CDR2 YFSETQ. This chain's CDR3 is CASSLEAFVRDTEAFF. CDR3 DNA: TGCGCCAGCAGCTTGGAGGCGTTTGTGAGGGACACTGAAGCTTTCTTT.

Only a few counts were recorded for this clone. This CDR3 is CASSPASVGRETQYF. In DNA, the CDR3 is TGTGCCAGCAGCCCGGCGTCCGTGGGGAGGGAGACCCAGTACTTC. This chain joins TRBV9 and TRBJ2-5, with TRBD2 as a possible D gene (6 bases). In germline, CDR1 is SGDLS, CDR2 YYNGEE. This CDR3 spans 15 amino acids. Trimming removed 4 bases from V and 5 bases from J, with 18 bases in between.

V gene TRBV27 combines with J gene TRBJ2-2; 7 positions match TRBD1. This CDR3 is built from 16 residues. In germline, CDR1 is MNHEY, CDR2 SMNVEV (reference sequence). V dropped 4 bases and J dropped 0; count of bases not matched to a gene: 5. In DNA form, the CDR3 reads TGTGCCAGCAGTTCACCCGGGACAGCGAACACCGGGGAGCTGTTTTTT. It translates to CASSSPGTANTGELFF.

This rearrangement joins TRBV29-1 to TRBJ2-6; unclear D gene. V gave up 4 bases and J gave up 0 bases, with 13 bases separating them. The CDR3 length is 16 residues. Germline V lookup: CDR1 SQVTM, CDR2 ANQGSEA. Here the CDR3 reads CSVVRQVNSGANVLTF. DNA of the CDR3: TGCAGCGTTGTACGGCAGGTGAACTCTGGGGCCAACGTCCTGACTTTC.

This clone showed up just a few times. The CDR3 loop reads CASSAQGHEQYF. For the CDR3, the DNA is TGTGCCAGCAGCGCACAGGGTCACGAGCAGTACTTC. V and J are TRBV9 and TRBJ2-7, with D possibly matching TRBD1 (6 bases). CDR1 is SGDLS and CDR2 is YYNGEE in the germline V gene. V was cut by 3 bases and J by 5 bases, with 9 bases left in between. The CDR3 consists of 12 residues.

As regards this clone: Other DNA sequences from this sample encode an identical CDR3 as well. CDR3 amino acids: CASSLGTGGSDTQYF. For the CDR3, the DNA is TGTGCCAGCAGCTTAGGGACGGGCGGTTCGGATACGCAGTATTTT. This chain uses TRBV7-9 with TRBJ2-3; D gene uncertain. Trimming removed 1 base at V and 6 bases at J, with 14 bases between. Germline CDR1 and CDR2: SEHNR and FQNEAQ (reference sequence). There are 15 residues in the CDR3.

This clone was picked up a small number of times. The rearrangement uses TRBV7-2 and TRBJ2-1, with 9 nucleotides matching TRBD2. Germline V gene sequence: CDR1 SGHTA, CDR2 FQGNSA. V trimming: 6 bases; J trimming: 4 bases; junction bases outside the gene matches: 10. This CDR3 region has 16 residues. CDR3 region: CASSFTGGGAYNEQFF. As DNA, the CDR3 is TGTGCCAGCAGTTTCACAGGCGGGGGGGCTTACAATGAGCAGTTCTTC.